This TCR beta chain emerged from a study of PD-1 blockade in classical Hodgkin lymphoma (dated by TCRdb to about 2020). As for the study more broadly: A peripheral blood immune signature of response to PD-1 blockade in classical Hodgkin lymphoma was defined using TCR beta sequencing and CyTOF.

The Qiagen DNeasy kit was used to extract genomic DNA both from unsorted PBMCs and from the negatively selected CD4+ and CD8+ fractions. Using primers that anneal to V and J segments, immunoSEQ multiplex PCR amplified the TCR beta CDR3 regions. A synthetic immune receptor repertoire was used to minimize amplification bias, and remaining bias was computationally removed after sequencing. Regarding the original processing steps: Repertoire diversity was quantified as the Shannon entropy index using custom Python scripts. Unsorted, CD4+ and CD8+ repertoires were analyzed separately, except for combined analyses in which CD4+ and CD8+ sequences were merged in silico. TCRdb provides this immuneACCESS table in a form limited to in-frame rearrangements. Some clones are lacking; in checked studies, under half of them reflect an unresolved V gene, and why the rest are absent is not known. The V and J calls and clone size are taken from that table; D and trimming were inferred from the DNA. This sample lists fewer than 90,000 clones; about 93% were detected once. The ten biggest clones cover roughly 2.6% of the sample.

Overall results and qualifications from the work: Baseline TCR diversity was reported to be lower in newly diagnosed patients than in healthy donors and to be lower still in relapsed/refractory patients. The study covered only a single clinical trial cohort, and the causes of the repertoire differences, possibly disease activity or prior therapy, were still not defined.

Explained via the paper, the time point label denotes: newly diagnosed, previously untreated cHL patient sample. To serve as a comparison group for the relapsed/refractory trial patients, PBMCs were sequenced from patients with newly diagnosed, previously untreated classical Hodgkin lymphoma. Peripheral blood was collected in 8 mL Vacutainer Cell Preparation Tubes, from which PBMCs were isolated by centrifugation and then cryopreserved. The CDR3 has 15 amino acids, counting the end cysteine and phenylalanine. Here the CDR3 DNA is all that survives: 45 bases in frame from base 1. The germline V gene encodes CDR1 SGHTA and CDR2 FQGNSA. V is shortened by 0 bases, J by 3 bases, and the region joining them spans 10 bases. A note on this clone: The clone's antigen remains unknown. No base-level quality is on record; no much larger clone is a single base apart.

The clonotype originates from a human donor with classical Hodgkin lymphoma. The V and J genes are TRBV7-2 and TRBJ2-3; matching of 6 bases hints at TRBD2 as the D gene. The sequencing input was peripheral blood mononuclear cells (PBMCs). The DNA sequence is given as TGTGCCAGCAGCTTAGCGGGAGGACGTACAGATACGCAGTATTTT. It is translated as CASSLAGGRTDTQYF.